Presented here are 17 T cell receptor beta chains from one specimen sequenced in a study of cytomegalovirus exposure and HLA in healthy donors. PCR employed 60 Vbeta and 13 Jbeta primers. TCRdb's table, derived via immunoSEQ multiplex PCR, lists solely in-frame clones and lacks some. The sample gives about 100,000 clones, around 73% of which show up once; roughly 1.8% is in the top ten. Sequences were obtained from PBMCs. Receptor source: a woman aged 40 to 50 in good health and CMV-seronegative.

The genes are TRBV18 and TRBJ2-1; D possibly corresponds to TRBD2 (6 bases). Trimming stripped 9 bases from V and 6 bases from J, with 18 bases between. From germline, CDR1 is KGHSH and CDR2 LQKENI. This CDR3 region has 14 residues. The CDR3: CASSSERASNEQFF. Written as DNA, the CDR3 is TGTGCCAGTTCAAGTGAGCGGGCAAGCAATGAGCAGTTCTTC.

V gene TRBV7-2 combines with J gene TRBJ2-1; possible D gene TRBD2, 6 bases. Looked up from germline, CDR1 is SGHTA and CDR2 is FQGNSA. V dropped 11 bases and J dropped 9 bases, with 14 bases sitting between them. This CDR3 contains 11 residues. CDR3 residues: CASRYSGEQFF. In nucleotides, the CDR3 is TGTGCCTCCAGATATAGCGGTGAGCAGTTCTTC. Using reference TRBV7-2 and TRBJ2-1 for the parts outside the CDR3, the full variable domain is GAGVSQSPSNKVTEKGKDVELRCDPISGHTALYWYRQSLGQGLEFLIYFQGNSAPDKSGLPSDRFSAERTGGSVSTLTIQRTQQEDSAVYLCASRYSGEQFFGPGTRLTVL.

The V gene is TRBV19, the J gene TRBJ2-1; D possibly corresponds to TRBD2 (5 bases). The V end lost 2 bases, the J end lost 6 bases, and 14 bases lay between the germline ends. This CDR3 spans 15 amino acids. Per the germline V gene, CDR1 is LNHDA and CDR2 is SQIVND (reference sequence). The CDR3 sequence is CASSISGYGGNEQFF. CDR3 in DNA: TGTGCCAGTAGTATATCTGGCTACGGAGGCAATGAGCAGTTCTTC.

The J gene is TRBJ1-2, the V gene TRBV19; D gene ambiguous. The CDR3 length is 13 residues. The germline V and J ends were trimmed by 3 bases and 7 bases, with 12 bases remaining between them. CDR1 and CDR2 (germline): LNHDA, SQIVND (reference sequence). As DNA, the CDR3 is TGTGCCAGTAGTATGTGGTTATCTAGTGGCTACACCTTC. Amino acid sequence: CASSMWLSSGYTF.

J is TRBJ1-1 and V is TRBV27; D is unresolved. Looked up from germline, CDR1 is MNHEY and CDR2 is SMNVEV (reference sequence). CDR3 length: 16 amino acids. V shed 6 bases and J shed 0 bases, with 17 bases lying between them. The CDR3 coding sequence is TGTGCCAGCAGGTTTACCGGGATGACCATGAACACTGAAGCTTTCTTT. This codes for CASRFTGMTMNTEAFF.

The J gene is TRBJ2-3, the V gene TRBV6-1; 8 bases line up with TRBD2. The CDR3 contains 15 residues. Germline values: CDR1 MNHNS, CDR2 SASEGT. Losses at the gene ends were 3 bases for V and 2 bases for J; bases not matched to a gene: 4. The CDR3 reads CASSESSGATDTQYF. CDR3 bases: TGTGCCAGCAGTGAGAGTAGCGGGGCCACAGATACGCAGTATTTT.

The rearrangement uses TRBV6-1 and TRBJ1-6; D gene uncertain. The ends were cut back, 5 bases at V and 9 bases at J, with 11 bases in the middle. Germline V gene data show CDR1 as MNHNS and CDR2 as SASEGT. The CDR3 is made up of 13 amino acids. CDR3 DNA sequence: TGTGCCAGCAGTCGGGATCTTGGTTCACCCCTCCACTTT. It codes for CASSRDLGSPLHF.

The rearrangement uses TRBV6-5 and TRBJ1-1; D gene uncertain. Trimming left V 3 bases short and J 1 base short, with 6 bases between. The CDR3 consists of 13 residues. Looked up from germline, CDR1 is MNHEY and CDR2 is SVGAGI. CDR3 region: CASSYAKNTEAFF. Here the CDR3 DNA reads TGTGCCAGCAGTTATGCGAAGAACACTGAAGCTTTCTTT.

The chain carries TRBV19 and TRBJ2-5; D gene ambiguous. CDR3 length: 14 amino acids. Trimming cost V 2 bases and J 6 bases, with 13 bases left between them. Germline loops: CDR1 LNHDA, CDR2 SQIVND (reference sequence). The CDR3 loop reads CASSIYGSEKTQYF. CDR3 sequence (DNA): TGTGCCAGTAGTATATATGGCAGCGAAAAGACCCAGTACTTC.

V gene TRBV10-2 combines with J gene TRBJ1-1; possibly TRBD1 for D (6 bases). The length of the CDR3 is 15 residues. Germline V CDR1 and CDR2: WSHSY, SAAADI. Trimming took off 6 bases at V and 5 bases at J, with 19 bases between the two ends. For the CDR3, the DNA is TGCGCCAGCAGCCTACACAGGGAAGGTGGAACTGAAGCTTTCTTT. It is translated as CASSLHREGGTEAFF.

This chain joins TRBV2 and TRBJ2-2; no clear D gene. Trimming left V 6 bases short and J 0 bases short, with 20 bases between. Per germline, CDR1 SNHLY and CDR2 FYNNEI. The CDR3 length is 18 residues. The CDR3 nucleotides read TGTGCCAGCAGCACTGCCTTCCGGGTTCTACCGAACACCGGGGAGCTGTTTTTT. Translated: CASSTAFRVLPNTGELFF. The full variable domain, with the rest looked up from reference TRBV2 and TRBJ2-2, is EPEVTQTPSHQVTQMGQEVILRCVPISNHLYFYWYRQILGQKVEFLVSFYNNEISEKSEIFDDQFSVERPDGSNFTLKIRSTKLEDSAMYFCASSTAFRVLPNTGELFFGEGSRLTVL.

The chain links TRBV12-5 to TRBJ2-1; unclear D gene. The CDR3 totals 16 residues. The V end lost 1 base, the J end lost 1 base, and 11 bases lay between the germline ends. CDR1 is LGHNT and CDR2 is FRNRAP in the germline V gene. CDR3 DNA sequence: TGTGCTAGTGGTTTGGGCGGTCCAAGATCCTACAATGAGCAGTTCTTC. Protein product: CASGLGGPRSYNEQFF.

There are a few counts of this clone. The rearrangement uses TRBV7-9 and TRBJ2-3, with TRBD2 identical over 9 bases. Germline V lookup: CDR1 SEHNR, CDR2 FQNEAQ (reference sequence). V shed 5 bases and J 2 bases; nucleotides not matched to a gene: 5. The CDR3 loop spans 15 amino acids. The CDR3 protein is CASSLGLATTDTQYF. The CDR3 DNA follows: TGTGCCAGCAGCCTAGGACTAGCGACCACAGATACGCAGTATTTT.

The CDR3 spells CASSLIERTLQYF. In DNA form, the CDR3 reads TGTGCCAGCAGCTTAATTGAACGGACTTTGCAGTACTTC. This chain joins TRBV11-2 and TRBJ2-7; possible D gene TRBD2, 5 bases. From germline, CDR1 is SGHAT and CDR2 FQNNGV. This CDR3 region has 13 residues. Deletions cut 2 bases from V and 9 bases from J, with 14 bases between.

This chain uses TRBV18 with TRBJ1-1; 7 nucleotides align to TRBD1. V lost 5 bases to trimming and J lost 2 bases; unmatched junction nucleotides: 5. Germline values: CDR1 KGHSH, CDR2 LQKENI. The CDR3 loop spans 14 amino acids. CDR3 nucleotides: TGTGCCAGCTCAGCCGGGACAGAAAACACTGAAGCTTTCTTT. Amino acids: CASSAGTENTEAFF.

This chain uses TRBV6-5 with TRBJ2-7; weak D call: TRBD1 (6 bases). Germline lookup yields CDR1 MNHEY and CDR2 SVGAGI. V lost 5 bases, J lost 4 bases, and 6 bases lay in between. The CDR3 runs to 11 residues. The CDR3 sequence is CASSTGYEQYF. DNA for the CDR3: TGTGCCAGCAGTACAGGGTACGAGCAGTACTTC.

The chain is built from TRBV13 and TRBJ2-7; TRBD2 agrees at 7 bases. V was clipped by 3 bases and J by 3 bases; unmatched bases: 5. The CDR3 extends over 14 amino acids. Germline CDR1 PRHDT, CDR2 FYEKMQ (reference sequence). The CDR3 region is CASSFGREFYEQYF. DNA of the CDR3: TGTGCCAGCAGCTTTGGGCGGGAGTTCTACGAGCAGTACTTC. Drawing the rest from reference TRBV13 and TRBJ2-7, the complete variable domain is AAGVIQSPRHLIKEKRETATLKCYPIPRHDTVYWYQQGPGQDPQFLISFYEKMQSDKGSIPDRFSAQQFSDYHSELNMSSLELGDSALYFCASSFGREFYEQYFGPGTRLTVT.